The rows below give T cell receptor beta chains drawn from one sample of a study of patients and donors after allogeneic stem cell transplantation. MiXCR, run by TCRdb on the RT-PCR reads, gives a single entry per CDR3 protein. The table includes approximately 60,000 distinct CDR3 sequences, approximately 12% detected once. The specimen sequenced was blood, either unsorted or a sorted T cell fraction (not recorded which). The source is a human donor who was either an allogeneic HSCT recipient or a stem cell or donor lymphocyte infusion donor (not recorded which). It is not recorded whose cells these are; they may come from a transplant donor. Both conserved end residues are part of each CDR3. A D gene is named only where the DNA matches it firmly. Only part of the rows carry a size: once, few, many, or a class if the clone is expanded.

CDR3nt | CDR3aa | d_gene | abundance | j_gene | v_gene
TGTGCCAGTGCTGGACAGACTCTAGCCAAAAACATTCAGTACTTC | CASAGQTLAKNIQYF | - | - | TRBJ2-4 | TRBV19
TGTGCTAGCAGCTTAGACACGTTTGACAATGAGCAGTTCTTC | CASSLDTFDNEQFF | - | - | TRBJ2-1 | TRBV7-7
TGCAGTGCTAGTATGGCTAGCGGGAGACAAGATACGCAGTATTTT | CSASMASGRQDTQYF | TRBD2 | - | TRBJ2-3 | TRBV20-1
TGTGCCAGCAGTTACGGACGGGCGAATCAGCCCCAGCATTTT | CASSYGRANQPQHF | - | - | TRBJ1-5 | TRBV6-5
TGTGCCAGCAGTTTCGCAGGGGGCCCAACCTACGAGCAGTACTTC | CASSFAGGPTYEQYF | TRBD1 | - | TRBJ2-7 | TRBV27
TGTGCCAGCAGTTTATATTCGGGACAGGGCGACTATGGCTACACCTTC | CASSLYSGQGDYGYTF | TRBD1 | many | TRBJ1-2 | TRBV27
TGCAGCGTCCAGACAGGGATTGACTATGGCTACACCTTC | CSVQTGIDYGYTF | TRBD1 | many | TRBJ1-2 | TRBV29-1
TGTGCCAGCAGTTTCGGACCGTCGACAGGGCGGACTGAAGCTTTCTTT | CASSFGPSTGRTEAFF | TRBD1 | many | TRBJ1-1 | TRBV12-3/TRBV12-4
TGTGCCAGTAGTATAGACAGGGAGGAAAACACTGAAGCTTTCTTT | CASSIDREENTEAFF | - | few | TRBJ1-1 | TRBV19
TGTGCTAGTGGTTTAGCGGCTAGCACAGATACGCAGTATTTT | CASGLAASTDTQYF | - | few | TRBJ2-3 | TRBV12-5
TGCGCCAGCAGCTTGGTTGTGTCGGGCACCGGGGAGCTGTTTTTT | CASSLVVSGTGELFF | - | few | TRBJ2-2 | TRBV5-1
TGTGCCAGCAGTGAGTGGGGGGGGGTGAACACTGAAGCTTTCTTT | CASSEWGGVNTEAFF | - | many | TRBJ1-1 | TRBV27
TGTGCCAGCAGCCCCAGGAGGAGGGGCGATAATTCACCCCTCCACTTT | CASSPRRRGDNSPLHF | - | many | TRBJ1-6 | TRBV12-3/TRBV12-4
TGTGCCAGCAGTCTCTTGTCGACAGCAAATGAAAAACTGTTTTTT | CASSLLSTANEKLFF | - | many | TRBJ1-4 | TRBV6-5
TGCGCCAGCAGCGACCCGACAGGGTATAGCGGCTACACCTTC | CASSDPTGYSGYTF | TRBD1 | many | TRBJ1-2 | TRBV10-2
TGTGCCAGCAGCCACGGACCGGGACTAGCGCCCAGCTCCTACAATGAGCAGTTCTTC | CASSHGPGLAPSSYNEQFF | TRBD2 | - | TRBJ2-1 | TRBV4-2
TGTGCCAGCAGTTACGCAGGTGACTCCTACGAGCAGTACTTC | CASSYAGDSYEQYF | - | - | TRBJ2-7 | TRBV6-5
TGCGCCAGCAGCCAAGACCCAGGGCTCCGGGACGAGCAGTACTTC | CASSQDPGLRDEQYF | - | once | TRBJ2-7 | TRBV4-1
TGTGCCAGCAGTCTTGGGTGGGGGCTGGTGAACACTGAAGCTTTCTTT | CASSLGWGLVNTEAFF | - | many | TRBJ1-1 | TRBV27
TGCGCCAGCAGCCAAGGGACAGTGGACAATGAGCAGTTCTTC | CASSQGTVDNEQFF | - | - | TRBJ2-1 | TRBV4-1
TGTGCCAGCTCACCAAATCTATTCAGCAGGAACACTGAAGCTTTCTTT | CASSPNLFSRNTEAFF | - | many | TRBJ1-1 | TRBV18
TGTGCCAGCAGCCCTTTTACCGGGGAGCTGTTTTTT | CASSPFTGELFF | - | - | TRBJ2-2 | TRBV6-5
TGTGCCAGCTCTACGGGGAACTACGAGCAGTACTTC | CASSTGNYEQYF | - | - | TRBJ2-7 | TRBV6-5
TGTGCCAGCAGTGAAGGCAGGGCAGGGGGATCAGATACGCAGTATTTT | CASSEGRAGGSDTQYF | TRBD1 | - | TRBJ2-3 | TRBV25-1
TGTGCCAGCAGTTACGACGTCAATCAGCCCCAGCATTTT | CASSYDVNQPQHF | - | many | TRBJ1-5 | TRBV6-5
TGTGCCAGCAGCAAAGTTCTGACTAGCGGGAGAGGGGATACGCAGTATTTT | CASSKVLTSGRGDTQYF | - | - | TRBJ2-3 | TRBV21-1
TGTGCCAGCAGCGTAGGCGGTACCCCACATGAGCAGTTCTTC | CASSVGGTPHEQFF | - | - | TRBJ2-1 | TRBV9
TGTGCTATACGAAGCCTGGCGGGAGAGGGCACCGGGGAGCTGTTTTTT | CAIRSLAGEGTGELFF | TRBD2 | - | TRBJ2-2 | TRBV10-3
TGTGCCAGCAAAGTGGGGCTGGGCGACAATGAGCAGTTCTTC | CASKVGLGDNEQFF | - | few | TRBJ2-1 | TRBV28
TGTGCCATCAGTGGGACTAGCGGGAGAGGGACAGATACGCAGTATTTT | CAISGTSGRGTDTQYF | TRBD2 | few | TRBJ2-3 | TRBV10-3
TGTGCCAGCAGCTCACGGACAGGGCGGGAGGATTTTTATGAGCAGTTCTTC | CASSSRTGREDFYEQFF | - | few | TRBJ2-1 | TRBV9
TGTGCCACCAGCAGAGATCTGGGACTTAGCAATGAGCAGTTCTTC | CATSRDLGLSNEQFF | - | many | TRBJ2-1 | TRBV15
TGTGCCAGCAGCCCCCACCCGGGACGGAGCACAGATACGCAGTATTTT | CASSPHPGRSTDTQYF | - | - | TRBJ2-3 | TRBV7-6
TGCAGCGTCGGGGACAGATTTACTTCCCTAGCCAAAAACATTCAGTACTTC | CSVGDRFTSLAKNIQYF | TRBD1 | - | TRBJ2-4 | TRBV29-1
TGTGCCAGCAGTGAAGAGGGTTACGAGCAGTACTTC | CASSEEGYEQYF | - | - | TRBJ2-7 | TRBV2
TGTGCCAGCAGCCCCGACAGGGTGTTTACCTACGAGCAGTACTTC | CASSPDRVFTYEQYF | TRBD1 | few | TRBJ2-7 | TRBV12-3/TRBV12-4
TGTGCCAGCAGCCCCCCAACGGGTGGCGGGAGAACAGATACGCAGTATTTT | CASSPPTGGGRTDTQYF | TRBD2 | few | TRBJ2-3 | TRBV6-6
TGTGCCAGCACCCCCGCGGCAGGGCTGTATGGCTACACCTTC | CASTPAAGLYGYTF | - | many | TRBJ1-2 | TRBV27
TGCGCCAGCAGCGAAACCAATGAGACACCTAAAGCTTTCTTT | CASSETNETPKAFF | - | many | TRBJ1-1 | TRBV5-1
TGTGCCAGCAGTTACAGGACGGCCTACGGGGCCAACGTCCTGACTTTC | CASSYRTAYGANVLTF | - | - | TRBJ2-6 | TRBV5-6
TGTGCCACCAGTGCCGGGACAGGGGTTCCCTACAATGAGCAGTTCTTC | CATSAGTGVPYNEQFF | TRBD1 | many | TRBJ2-1 | TRBV24-1
TGTGCCAGAAGCCTAACGCGACTAGCGGGGACCGCCCGTACGCAGTATTTT | CARSLTRLAGTARTQYF | TRBD2 | - | TRBJ2-3 | TRBV5-3